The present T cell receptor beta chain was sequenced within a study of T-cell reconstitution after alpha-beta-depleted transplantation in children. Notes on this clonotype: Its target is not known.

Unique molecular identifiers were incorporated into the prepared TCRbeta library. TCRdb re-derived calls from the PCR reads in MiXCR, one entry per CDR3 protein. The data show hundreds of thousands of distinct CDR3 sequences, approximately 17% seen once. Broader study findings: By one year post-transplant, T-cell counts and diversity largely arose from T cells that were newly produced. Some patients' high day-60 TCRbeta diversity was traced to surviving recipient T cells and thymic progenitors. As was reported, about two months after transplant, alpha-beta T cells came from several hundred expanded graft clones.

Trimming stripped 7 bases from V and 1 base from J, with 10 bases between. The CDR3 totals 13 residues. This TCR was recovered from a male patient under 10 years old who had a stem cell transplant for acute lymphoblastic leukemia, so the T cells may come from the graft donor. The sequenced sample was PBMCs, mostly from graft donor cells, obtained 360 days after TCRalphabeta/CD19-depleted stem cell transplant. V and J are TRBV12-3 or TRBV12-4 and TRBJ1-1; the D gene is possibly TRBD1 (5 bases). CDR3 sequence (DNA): TGTGCCAGCACCGGGACGGCGAACACTGAAGCTTTCTTT. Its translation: CASTGTANTEAFF.